The 16 T cell receptor beta chains listed next were all sequenced from one sample in a study of T cell clonotyping in hematopoietic cell transplantation. Stated time point: recipient sample about 28 days before transplant, after cytoreduction. Sequencing used immunoSEQ multiplex PCR; TCRdb keeps in-frame clones, though not all of them. The data hold roughly 44,000 clones, with 85% observed a single time. The material was peripheral blood mononuclear cells, obtained before stem cell transplant. All receptors come from a man aged 55 to 70 with acute myeloid leukemia. Some clones in this sample may be carry-over from other donors' samples.

This chain links TRBV10-1 with TRBJ2-7; D perhaps matches TRBD1 (6 bases). Deletions cut 6 bases from V and 3 bases from J, with 12 bases between. The CDR3 loop spans 13 amino acids. Germline V CDR1 and CDR2: WNHNN, SYGVQD (reference sequence). CDR3 sequence: CASREQGNYEQYF. In nucleotides, the CDR3 is TGCGCCAGCAGGGAACAGGGAAACTACGAGCAGTACTTC.

The V gene is TRBV28, the J gene TRBJ2-7; D remains unclear. V lost 2 bases and J lost 6, with 8 bases in between. This CDR3 region has 12 residues. Germline CDR1 MDHEN, CDR2 SYDVKM. DNA of the CDR3: TGTGCCAGCAGTTTAATGACAAGCGAGCAGTACTTC. Encoded protein: CASSLMTSEQYF.

The chain uses TRBV7-9 and TRBJ1-2; tentatively, D is TRBD1 (5 bases). The CDR3 has 14 residues. Germline CDR1 SEHNR, CDR2 FQNEAQ (reference sequence). V was clipped by 3 bases and J by 3 bases, with 11 bases between them. The CDR3 region has the DNA TGTGCCAGCAGCTTTGGGGGATACGACTATGGCTACACCTTC. Its translation is CASSFGGYDYGYTF. Supplemented by reference TRBV7-9 and TRBJ1-2, the full variable domain reads DTGVSQNPRHKITKRGQNVTFRCDPISEHNRLYWYRQTLGQGPEFLTYFQNEAQLEKSRLLSDRFSAERPKGSFSTLEIQRTEQGDSAMYLCASSFGGYDYGYTFGSGTRLTVV.

This rearrangement joins TRBV28 to TRBJ2-7; D is possibly TRBD1 or TRBD2 (5 bases each). CDR1 is MDHEN and CDR2 is SYDVKM in the germline V gene. The CDR3 extends over 16 amino acids. V lost 4 bases and J lost 7, with 23 bases in between. CDR3 loop: CASSSPRSRMRGEQYF. In nucleotides, the CDR3 is TGTGCCAGCAGTTCTCCCCGTTCCCGCATGAGGGGTGAGCAGTACTTC. The variable domain in full, with the rest retrieved from reference TRBV28 and TRBJ2-7, is DVKVTQSSRYLVKRTGEKVFLECVQDMDHENMFWYRQDPGLGLRLIYFSYDVKMKEKGDIPEGYSVSREKKERFSLILESASTNQTSMYLCASSSPRSRMRGEQYFGPGTRLTVT.

This chain joins TRBV6-5 and TRBJ1-5; 7 bases align to TRBD1. Germline V lookup: CDR1 MNHEY, CDR2 SVGAGI. This CDR3 is built from 14 residues. V dropped 2 bases and J dropped 5; count of bases not matched to a gene: 3. The CDR3 sequence is CASSYGGTDQPQHF. CDR3 in DNA: TGTGCCAGCAGTTACGGGGGGACAGATCAGCCCCAGCATTTT.

The CDR3 DNA sequence: TGTGCCAGCAGCCCGGCCATAGCCCCAGAGACCCAGTACTTC. Translated, it gives CASSPAIAPETQYF. The V call is TRBV5-6, the J call TRBJ2-5, with D uncertain. V lost 4 bases and J 4 bases, leaving 14 bases between the germline ends. Germline V lookup: CDR1 SGHDT, CDR2 YYEEEE. The length of the CDR3 is 14 residues.

The chain combines TRBV4-1 with TRBJ1-3; D gene ambiguous. V lost 1 base to trimming and J lost 0 bases, with 10 bases between them. CDR1 MGHRA and CDR2 YSYEKL come from the germline V gene. The CDR3 spans 16 residues. The CDR3 DNA sequence: TGCGCCAGCAGCCAAGGGGAGCCAGTCTCTGGAAACACCATATATTTT. Translation: CASSQGEPVSGNTIYF.

The genes are TRBV29-1 and TRBJ2-7; D possibly corresponds to TRBD2 (6 bases). Trimming took off 3 bases at V and 0 bases at J, with 12 bases between the two ends. Germline V gives CDR1 SQVTM, CDR2 ANQGSEA. This CDR3 has 14 residues. CDR3 amino acids: CSVDFAGSSYEQYF. CDR3 nucleotide sequence: TGCAGCGTTGATTTTGCGGGGAGCTCCTACGAGCAGTACTTC.

In this sample, this clone turned up a few times. The chain has TRBV11-2 and TRBJ2-3, with 10 positions matching TRBD1. The V segment lost 4 bases and the J segment 4 bases; nucleotides outside the gene matches: 8. CDR1 is SGHAT and CDR2 is FQNNGV in the germline V gene. CDR3 length equals 16 residues. DNA for the CDR3: TGTGCCAGCAGCTGGGGGACAGGGGCGCCGGCAGATACGCAGTATTTT. It is translated as CASSWGTGAPADTQYF.

V gene TRBV2 combines with J gene TRBJ2-7; D possibly corresponds to TRBD1 (6 bases). The germline V gene encodes CDR1 SNHLY and CDR2 FYNNEI. Trimming stripped 5 bases from V and 7 bases from J, with 15 bases between. The CDR3 is 13 amino acids. This CDR3 reads CASSPTGYGEQYF. The CDR3 DNA is TGTGCCAGCAGTCCTACAGGGTATGGAGAGCAGTACTTC.

The chain uses TRBV6-1 and TRBJ1-2; D unclear. In germline, CDR1 is MNHNS, CDR2 SASEGT. Trimming removed 8 bases from V and 8 bases from J, with 15 bases in between. The length of the CDR3 is 12 residues. CDR3 amino acids: CASQKGGGGYTF. DNA for the CDR3: TGTGCCAGCCAGAAGGGAGGCGGGGGCTACACCTTC.

The chain recombines TRBV10-2 with TRBJ1-1; no clear D. This CDR3 is built from 13 residues. Germline V gene data show CDR1 as WSHSY and CDR2 as SAAADI. V lost 4 bases and J 1 base, leaving 7 bases between the germline ends. CDR3 loop: CASSVDGNTEAFF. CDR3 in DNA: TGCGCCAGCAGTGTGGACGGGAACACTGAAGCTTTCTTT.

This clone was seen a handful of times. The chain links TRBV5-4 to TRBJ2-7; D is perhaps TRBD2 (5 bases). The V gene lost 9 bases and the J gene lost 7 bases, with 23 bases spanning the gap. Germline values: CDR1 SGHNT, CDR2 YYREEE (reference sequence). This CDR3 spans 14 amino acids. Written as DNA, the CDR3 is TGTGCCACCTACCCCGAAGGGCGTCCGGGGGAGCAGTACTTC. It yields the protein CATYPEGRPGEQYF.

The V and J genes are TRBV18 and TRBJ2-7; 7 bases are shared with TRBD2. V lost 3 bases and J lost 0; bases outside the gene matches: 8. This CDR3 comprises 16 residues. The germline V gene encodes CDR1 KGHSH and CDR2 LQKENI. CDR3 nucleotides: TGTGCCAGCTCACCCGCCCAGCGGGGCGTCTCCTACGAGCAGTACTTC. Translated, it gives CASSPAQRGVSYEQYF. Full variable domain (rest looked up from reference TRBV18 and TRBJ2-7): NAGVMQNPRHLVRRRGQEARLRCSPMKGHSHVYWYRQLPEEGLKFMVYLQKENIIDESGMPKERFSAEFPKEGPSILRIQQVVRGDSAAYFCASSPAQRGVSYEQYFGPGTRLTVT.

The chain employs TRBV7-9 and TRBJ1-5, with TRBD1 identical over 7 bases. This CDR3 is built from 13 residues. The V gene's germline CDR1 is SEHNR and CDR2 FQNEAQ (reference sequence). The trim removed 5 bases at V and 5 bases at J, leaving 3 bases unmatched. CDR3 amino acids: CASSRDSHQPQHF. As DNA, the CDR3 is TGTGCCAGCAGCCGGGACAGTCATCAGCCCCAGCATTTT.

The chain carries TRBV7-3 and TRBJ1-2, with D perhaps TRBD1 (5 bases). Germline-derived CDR1 and CDR2 are SGHTA and FQGTGA. There are 16 residues in the CDR3. V lost 2 bases to trimming and J lost 8 bases, with 21 bases between them. CDR3 sequence (DNA): TGTGCCAGCAGCTTACAGGGAAACCAAATTCGTTCCGGCTACACCTTC. Residues: CASSLQGNQIRSGYTF.